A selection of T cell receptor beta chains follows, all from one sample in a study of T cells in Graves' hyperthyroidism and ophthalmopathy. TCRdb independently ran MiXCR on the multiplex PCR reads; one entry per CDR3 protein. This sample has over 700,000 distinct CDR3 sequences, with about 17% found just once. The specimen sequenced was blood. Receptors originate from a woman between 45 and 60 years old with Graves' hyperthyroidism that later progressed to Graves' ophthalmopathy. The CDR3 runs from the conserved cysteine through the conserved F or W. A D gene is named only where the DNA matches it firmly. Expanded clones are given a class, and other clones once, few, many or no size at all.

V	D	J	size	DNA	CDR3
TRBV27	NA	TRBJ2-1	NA	TGTGCCAGCAGTTTATCGATCAGGGTGGCCTACAATGAGCAGTTCTTC	CASSLSIRVAYNEQFF
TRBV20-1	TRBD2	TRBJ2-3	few	TGCAGTGCTAGGTTGGGAGCGGGGGCAGATACGCAGTATTTT	CSARLGAGADTQYF
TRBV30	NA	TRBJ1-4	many	TGTGCCTGGAGTGCCGACCCCGGGCCCGAAAAACTGTTTTTT	CAWSADPGPEKLFF
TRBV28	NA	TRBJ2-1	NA	NA	CASRLGGNHEQYFGPGNWNNEQFF
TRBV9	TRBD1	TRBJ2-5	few	TGTGCCAGCAGCTATTGGACAGGGGGAGAGACCCAGTACTTC	CASSYWTGGETQYF
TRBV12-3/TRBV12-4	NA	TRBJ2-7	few	TGTGCCAGCAGTTTCCAGGTCTCCTACGAGCAGTACTTC	CASSFQVSYEQYF
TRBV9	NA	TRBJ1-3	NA	TGTGCCAGCAGCGTAGTTGAAGGGGAAAGCTCTGGAAACACCATATATTTT	CASSVVEGESSGNTIYF
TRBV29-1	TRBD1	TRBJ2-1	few	TGCAGCGCTTCCCGACAGGGGGCAGTCAATGAGCAGTTCTTC	CSASRQGAVNEQFF
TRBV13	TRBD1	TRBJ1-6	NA	TGCGCCAGCAGCCAGGGGACAGCCACAGTACGGGTAGATTCACCCCTCCACTTT	CASSQGTATVRVDSPLHF
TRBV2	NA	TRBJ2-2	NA	TGTGCCAGCAGGGCGGAGGACACCGGGGAGCTGTTTTTT	CASRAEDTGELFF
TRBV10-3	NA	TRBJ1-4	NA	TGTGCCATCAGTGAGGGGCAGGCCCCGAATGAAAAACTGTTTTTT	CAISEGQAPNEKLFF
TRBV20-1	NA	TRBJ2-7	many	TGCAGTGCTAGCTTTCGGGCGGCGGGGAACTACGAGCAGTACTTC	CSASFRAAGNYEQYF
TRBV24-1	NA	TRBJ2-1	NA	TGTGCCACCAGTGATAGCGCAGGGACTGTCTCCTACAATGAGCAGTTCTTC	CATSDSAGTVSYNEQFF
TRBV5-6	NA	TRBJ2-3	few	TGTGCCAGCAGCTTGCGGTCGGGCTGGGGCACAGATACGCAGTATTTT	CASSLRSGWGTDTQYF
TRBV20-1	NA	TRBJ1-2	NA	TGCAGTGCTAGGTTTGGGCAGCAGTATGGCTACACCTTC	CSARFGQQYGYTF
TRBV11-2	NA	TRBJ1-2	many	TGTGCCAGCAGCTTAGGCGGTCAGGGCCTTGGCTACACCTTC	CASSLGGQGLGYTF
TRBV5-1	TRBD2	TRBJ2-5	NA	TGCGCCAGCAGCCCGTCGAGGGGACTAGCGGAAGAGACCCAGTACTTC	CASSPSRGLAEETQYF
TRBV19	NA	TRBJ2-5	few	TGTGCCAGTAGTATGCGGCTAGCTGGGGAGACCCAGTACTTC	CASSMRLAGETQYF
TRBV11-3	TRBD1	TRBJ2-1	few	TGTGCCAGCAGCTTAGATCCTACAGGGGGAGCCTACAATGAGCAGTTCTTC	CASSLDPTGGAYNEQFF
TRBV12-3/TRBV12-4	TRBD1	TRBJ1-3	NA	TGTGCCAGCAGTGACAACAGGGGGCCGGCTGGAAACACCATATATTTT	CASSDNRGPAGNTIYF
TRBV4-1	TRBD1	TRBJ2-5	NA	TGCGCCAGCAGCCCTTCAGGGGGCTTGGACGAGACCCAGTACTTC	CASSPSGGLDETQYF
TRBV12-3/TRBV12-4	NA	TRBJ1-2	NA	TGTGCCAGCATCGAAGCGGAAGGCTACACCTTC	CASIEAEGYTF
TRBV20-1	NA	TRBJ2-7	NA	TGCAGTGCTAGGGGGACGGCCTCCTACGAGCAGTACTTC	CSARGTASYEQYF
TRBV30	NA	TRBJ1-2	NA	TGTGCCTGGAGTGTGACCGGGCCTGGCTACACCTTC	CAWSVTGPGYTF
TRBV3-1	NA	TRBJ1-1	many	TGTGCCAGCAGCCAACAGGAGGTAAGCACTGAAGCTTTCTTT	CASSQQEVSTEAFF
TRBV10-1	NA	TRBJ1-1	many	TGCGCCAGCAGTGAGAACAGGGTGGTGAACACTGAAGCTTTCTTT	CASSENRVVNTEAFF
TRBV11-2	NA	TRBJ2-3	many	TGTGCCAGCAGCCCTAATAGACAAGGGACAAATACGCAGTATTTT	CASSPNRQGTNTQYF
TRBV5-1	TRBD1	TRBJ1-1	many	TGCGCCAGCAGCTGGACCACGGGACAGATAAACACTGAAGCTTTCTTT	CASSWTTGQINTEAFF
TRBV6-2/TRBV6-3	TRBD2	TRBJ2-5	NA	TGTGCCAGCATCGGACCGGGACTAGCAACCCAGTACTTC	CASIGPGLATQYF
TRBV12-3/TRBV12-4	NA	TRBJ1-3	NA	TGTGCCAGCAGTTCTGGGGGAGGTTGGGGAAACACCATATATTTT	CASSSGGGWGNTIYF
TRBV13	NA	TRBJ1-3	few	TGTGCCAGCAGCAGAACCTTGGGGACCTCTGGAAACACCATATATTTT	CASSRTLGTSGNTIYF
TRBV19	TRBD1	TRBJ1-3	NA	TGTGCCTCAGGGGGCGGTTACTCTGGAAACACCATATATTTT	CASGGGYSGNTIYF
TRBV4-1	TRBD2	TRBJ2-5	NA	TGCGCCAGCAGCCAGGGGATAGCGGGGGTACACCAAGAGACCCAGTACTTC	CASSQGIAGVHQETQYF
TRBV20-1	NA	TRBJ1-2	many	TGCAGTGCTAGAGTCCCCCGAGGGAACTATGGCTACACCTTC	CSARVPRGNYGYTF
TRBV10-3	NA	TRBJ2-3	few	TGTGCCATCGCTACCGGGGATACGCAGTATTTT	CAIATGDTQYF
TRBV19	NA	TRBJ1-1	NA	TGTGCCAGTAGGGAGGGGACGGCTGAAGCTTTCTTT	CASREGTAEAFF
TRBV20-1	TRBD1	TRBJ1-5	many	TGCAGTGCTACTACAGGGGGGTTCAATCAGCCCCAGCATTTT	CSATTGGFNQPQHF
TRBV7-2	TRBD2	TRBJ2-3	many	TGTGCCAGCAGCTTACAGACTAGCGGGGCGTCAGATACGCAGTATTTT	CASSLQTSGASDTQYF
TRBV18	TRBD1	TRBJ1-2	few	TGTGCCAGCTCACCAGTGCTACAGGGGACCGGCTACACCTTC	CASSPVLQGTGYTF
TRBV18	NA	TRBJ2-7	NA	TGTGCCAGCTCACCGGATACAGACGAGCAGTACTTC	CASSPDTDEQYF
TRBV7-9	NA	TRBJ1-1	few	TGTGCCAGCAGCTTAGAGAGGGGCGGCACTGAAGCTTTCTTT	CASSLERGGTEAFF
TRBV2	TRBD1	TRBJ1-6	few	TGTGCCAGCAAAACCGGGACAGGGCATGTTAGGTCACCCCTCCACTTT	CASKTGTGHVRSPLHF
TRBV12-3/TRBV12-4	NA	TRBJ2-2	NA	TGTGCCAGCATAGGCCGCCGGAACACCGGGGAGCTGTTTTTT	CASIGRRNTGELFF
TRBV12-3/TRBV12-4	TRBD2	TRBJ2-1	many	TGTGCCAGCAGTAAAAATAAGCGGGGGGGCGGTTACAATGAGCAGTTCTTC	CASSKNKRGGGYNEQFF
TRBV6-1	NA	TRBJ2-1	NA	TGTGCCAGCAGTTATTTAGCGATGGGGGAGCAGTTCTTC	CASSYLAMGEQFF
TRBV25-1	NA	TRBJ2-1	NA	TGTGCCAGCAGTGAATTTGAGGGTAGATCGCTGAATGAGCAGTTCTTC	CASSEFEGRSLNEQFF
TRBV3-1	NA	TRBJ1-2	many	TGTGCCAGCAGCCCAAAGGGAGGGCACCGGGGCGGCTACACCTTC	CASSPKGGHRGGYTF
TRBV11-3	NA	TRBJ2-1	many	TGTGCCAGCAGCGAGGACCCTCAAAAAGATGAGCAGTTCTTC	CASSEDPQKDEQFF
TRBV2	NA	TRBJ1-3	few	TGTGCCAGCTCAAACACAGGGTTCTCTGGAAACACCATATATTTT	CASSNTGFSGNTIYF
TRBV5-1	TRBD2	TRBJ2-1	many	TGCGCCAGCAGCGTTCAGCGGGGGGACTACAATGAGCAGTTCTTC	CASSVQRGDYNEQFF